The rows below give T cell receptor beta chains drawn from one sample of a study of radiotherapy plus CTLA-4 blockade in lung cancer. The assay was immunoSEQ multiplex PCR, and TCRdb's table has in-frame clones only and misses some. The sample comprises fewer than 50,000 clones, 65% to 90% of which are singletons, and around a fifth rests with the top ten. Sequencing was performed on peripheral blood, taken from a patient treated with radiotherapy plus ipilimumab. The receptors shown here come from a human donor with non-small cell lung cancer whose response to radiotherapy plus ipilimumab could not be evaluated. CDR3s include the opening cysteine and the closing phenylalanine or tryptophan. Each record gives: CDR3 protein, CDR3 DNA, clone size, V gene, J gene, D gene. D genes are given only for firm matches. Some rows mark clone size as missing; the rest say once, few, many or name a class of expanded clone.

CDR3 protein: CASSLDPQGLRGYTF
CDR3 DNA: TGTGCCAGCAGCTTAGACCCACAGGGTCTGCGGGGCTACACCTTC
clone size: once
V gene: TRBV7-2
J gene: TRBJ1-2
D gene: -

CDR3 protein: CASSQYTGALTYEQYF
CDR3 DNA: TGCGCCAGCAGCCAATATACAGGGGCTTTGACCTACGAGCAGTACTTC
clone size: -
V gene: TRBV4-1
J gene: TRBJ2-7
D gene: TRBD1

CDR3 protein: CASGFPRGQQFF
CDR3 DNA: TGTGCTAGTGGTTTCCCCCGTGGCCAGCAGTTCTTC
clone size: -
V gene: TRBV12-5
J gene: TRBJ2-1
D gene: -

CDR3 protein: CASTPGRHSTGISPLHF
CDR3 DNA: TGTGCCAGCACGCCTGGACGACACTCCACGGGAATTTCACCCCTCCACTTT
clone size: -
V gene: TRBV28
J gene: TRBJ1-6
D gene: -

CDR3 protein: CASSPGTGTNSYNSPLHF
CDR3 DNA: TGCGCCAGCAGCCCGGGGACAGGGACAAACTCCTATAATTCACCCCTCCACTTT
clone size: -
V gene: TRBV5-1
J gene: TRBJ1-6
D gene: TRBD1

CDR3 protein: CASSQRLEILANEQFF
CDR3 DNA: TGCGCCAGCAGTCAACGACTAGAGATATTGGCCAATGAGCAGTTCTTC
clone size: once
V gene: TRBV23-1
J gene: TRBJ2-1
D gene: -

CDR3 protein: CASSLGGTGRELFF
CDR3 DNA: TGTGCCAGCAGTCTCGGGGGGACGGGTAGGGAACTGTTTTTT
clone size: -
V gene: TRBV6-5
J gene: TRBJ1-4
D gene: -

CDR3 protein: CASNREGAEAFF
CDR3 DNA: TGTGCCAGCAATAGGGAAGGGGCTGAAGCTTTCTTT
clone size: -
V gene: TRBV6-1
J gene: TRBJ1-1
D gene: -

CDR3 protein: CASALVLETQYF
CDR3 DNA: TGTGCCAGCGCGCTTGTTTTAGAGACCCAGTACTTC
clone size: -
V gene: TRBV6-1
J gene: TRBJ2-5
D gene: -

CDR3 protein: CASSSTGGYEAFF
CDR3 DNA: TGTGCCAGCAGCTCCACAGGGGGCTATGAAGCTTTCTTT
clone size: -
V gene: TRBV7-9
J gene: TRBJ1-1
D gene: TRBD1

CDR3 protein: CASSLRQPGSYEQYF
CDR3 DNA: TGCGCCAGCAGCTTAAGACAGCCCGGCTCCTACGAGCAGTACTTC
clone size: -
V gene: TRBV5-1
J gene: TRBJ2-7
D gene: -

CDR3 protein: CASSLKKQGLKGANVLTF
CDR3 DNA: TGTGCCAGCAGTTTAAAGAAGCAGGGCTTAAAGGGGGCCAACGTCCTGACTTTC
clone size: -
V gene: TRBV28
J gene: TRBJ2-6
D gene: -

CDR3 protein: CASSRDPSREQYF
CDR3 DNA: TGTGCCAGCAGCCGGGATCCTTCTCGCGAGCAGTACTTC
clone size: -
V gene: TRBV6-5
J gene: TRBJ2-7
D gene: -

CDR3 protein: CASSLDPTSGRGTEAFF
CDR3 DNA: TGTGCCAGCAGCTTAGATCCCACGTCAGGACGGGGCACTGAAGCTTTCTTT
clone size: few
V gene: TRBV11-2
J gene: TRBJ1-1
D gene: -

CDR3 protein: CASSWGQGAYEQYF
CDR3 DNA: TGTGCCAGCAGCTGGGGACAGGGGGCGTACGAGCAGTACTTC
clone size: -
V gene: TRBV5-5
J gene: TRBJ2-7
D gene: TRBD1

CDR3 protein: CASSEVRLAGYNEQFF
CDR3 DNA: TGTGCCAGCAGTGAAGTTAGACTAGCGGGTTACAATGAGCAGTTCTTC
clone size: -
V gene: TRBV25-1
J gene: TRBJ2-1
D gene: TRBD2

CDR3 protein: CASSQTGGYEQYF
CDR3 DNA: TGTGCCAGCTCACAGACAGGGGGGTACGAGCAGTACTTC
clone size: -
V gene: TRBV18
J gene: TRBJ2-7
D gene: TRBD1

CDR3 protein: CASSSSGFFKRTEAFF
CDR3 DNA: TGTGCCAGCAGTTCCTCCGGGTTCTTCAAGAGGACTGAAGCTTTCTTT
clone size: -
V gene: TRBV28
J gene: TRBJ1-1
D gene: -

CDR3 protein: CASSLDRGPEPQHF
CDR3 DNA: TGTGCCAGCTCTCTGGACAGGGGCCCGGAGCCCCAGCATTTT
clone size: -
V gene: TRBV18
J gene: TRBJ1-5
D gene: TRBD1

CDR3 protein: CASSFVGGPEETQYF
CDR3 DNA: TGCGCCAGCAGCTTTGTGGGGGGGCCGGAAGAGACCCAGTACTTC
clone size: -
V gene: TRBV5-1
J gene: TRBJ2-5
D gene: -

CDR3 protein: CASNHRTPDRGSPQYF
CDR3 DNA: TGTGCCAGCAACCACCGGACCCCGGACAGAGGGTCTCCCCAGTACTTC
clone size: -
V gene: TRBV7-2
J gene: TRBJ2-5
D gene: -

CDR3 protein: CASSQPGGAEAQYF
CDR3 DNA: TGTGCCAGCAGTCAGCCGGGGGGCGCCGAGGCCCAGTACTTC
clone size: -
V gene: TRBV5-4
J gene: TRBJ2-5
D gene: -

CDR3 protein: CASSSKGREGGEQYF
CDR3 DNA: TGTGCCAGCAGCTCGAAAGGACGGGAGGGGGGCGAGCAGTACTTC
clone size: -
V gene: TRBV7-9
J gene: TRBJ2-7
D gene: TRBD2

CDR3 protein: CASSSSSGVRSPLHF
CDR3 DNA: TGTGCCAGCAGCTCAAGCTCGGGGGTTCGGTCACCCCTCCACTTT
clone size: -
V gene: TRBV7-2
J gene: TRBJ1-6
D gene: -

CDR3 protein: CASSLAGGSNYGYTF
CDR3 DNA: TGTGCCAGCAGCTTAGCAGGGGGCTCTAACTATGGCTACACCTTC
clone size: once
V gene: TRBV11-1
J gene: TRBJ1-2
D gene: TRBD1

CDR3 protein: CASSVGGSLFSYEQYF
CDR3 DNA: TGTGCCAGCAGCGTAGGAGGATCACTATTTTCCTACGAGCAGTACTTC
clone size: -
V gene: TRBV9
J gene: TRBJ2-7
D gene: -

CDR3 protein: CASSQVGGGIGNTEAFF
CDR3 DNA: TGCGCCAGCAGCCAAGTGGGGGGTGGTATAGGGAACACTGAAGCTTTCTTT
clone size: few
V gene: TRBV4-1
J gene: TRBJ1-1
D gene: -

CDR3 protein: CASSRLAGGHTDTQYF
CDR3 DNA: TGTGCCAGCAGCCGACTAGCGGGGGGTCACACAGATACGCAGTATTTT
clone size: -
V gene: TRBV5-6
J gene: TRBJ2-3
D gene: TRBD2

CDR3 protein: CASSLFASGTGEQFF
CDR3 DNA: TGCGCCAGCAGCTTGTTCGCTAGCGGAACGGGGGAGCAGTTCTTC
clone size: -
V gene: TRBV5-1
J gene: TRBJ2-1
D gene: TRBD2

CDR3 protein: CASRRDTGQPQHF
CDR3 DNA: TGTGCCAGCAGACGGGACACGGGTCAGCCCCAGCATTTT
clone size: -
V gene: TRBV2
J gene: TRBJ1-5
D gene: -

CDR3 protein: CASSPGQGGTEAFF
CDR3 DNA: TGTGCCAGCTCACCAGGACAGGGGGGAACTGAAGCTTTCTTT
clone size: -
V gene: TRBV18
J gene: TRBJ1-1
D gene: TRBD1

CDR3 protein: CATSREVRRSTTDTQYF
CDR3 DNA: TGTGCCACCAGCAGAGAAGTTCGGCGGAGCACCACAGATACGCAGTATTTT
clone size: -
V gene: TRBV15
J gene: TRBJ2-3
D gene: -

CDR3 protein: CAITGDTTYEQYF
CDR3 DNA: TGTGCCATCACCGGGGACACTACCTACGAGCAGTACTTC
clone size: once
V gene: TRBV10-3
J gene: TRBJ2-7
D gene: -

CDR3 protein: CARRPPRGPTREETQYF
CDR3 DNA: TGCGCCAGAAGACCCCCTAGGGGGCCGACAAGGGAAGAGACCCAGTACTTC
clone size: few
V gene: TRBV4-1
J gene: TRBJ2-5
D gene: TRBD1

CDR3 protein: CASSQVSAGAQETQYF
CDR3 DNA: TGCGCCAGCAGCCAAGTCTCGGCGGGGGCACAAGAGACCCAGTACTTC
clone size: -
V gene: TRBV4-1
J gene: TRBJ2-5
D gene: -

CDR3 protein: CASRRGQSISDTQYF
CDR3 DNA: TGCGCCAGCAGAAGAGGACAGAGCATTTCAGATACGCAGTATTTT
clone size: -
V gene: TRBV10-2
J gene: TRBJ2-3
D gene: -

CDR3 protein: CASSQVFGESSGNTIYF
CDR3 DNA: TGTGCCAGCAGCCAGGTCTTCGGGGAAAGCTCTGGAAACACCATATATTTT
clone size: -
V gene: TRBV14
J gene: TRBJ1-3
D gene: -

CDR3 protein: CASSVGLAIYEQYF
CDR3 DNA: TGTGCCAGCAGTGTGGGACTAGCGATCTACGAGCAGTACTTC
clone size: -
V gene: TRBV6-1
J gene: TRBJ2-7
D gene: TRBD2

CDR3 protein: CASSPSDSRYGYTF
CDR3 DNA: TGTGCCAGCTCACCTTCTGACAGTCGGTATGGCTACACCTTC
clone size: once
V gene: TRBV18
J gene: TRBJ1-2
D gene: -

CDR3 protein: CASREGSTDTQYF
CDR3 DNA: TGCGCCAGCAGGGAGGGGAGCACAGATACGCAGTATTTT
clone size: -
V gene: TRBV5-1
J gene: TRBJ2-3
D gene: -

CDR3 protein: CASNPGGAGQPQHF
CDR3 DNA: TGTGCCAGCAATCCAGGGGGCGCTGGGCAGCCCCAGCATTTT
clone size: -
V gene: TRBV6-6
J gene: TRBJ1-5
D gene: TRBD1

CDR3 protein: CSVEDFGTGTATGGNTIYF
CDR3 DNA: TGCAGCGTTGAAGATTTCGGAACAGGAACAGCCACTGGGGGAAACACCATATATTTT
clone size: -
V gene: TRBV29-1
J gene: TRBJ1-3
D gene: -

CDR3 protein: CASRTNNRGSLSDAFF
CDR3 DNA: TGTGCCAGCAGGACCAATAACAGGGGGTCGTTGTCAGATGCTTTCTTT
clone size: -
V gene: TRBV27
J gene: TRBJ1-1
D gene: TRBD1

CDR3 protein: CATSDRGYYEQYF
CDR3 DNA: TGTGCCACCTCCGACAGGGGGTATTACGAGCAGTACTTC
clone size: few
V gene: TRBV6-6
J gene: TRBJ2-7
D gene: TRBD1

CDR3 protein: CAISESSGANQPQHF
CDR3 DNA: TGTGCCATCAGTGAGTCCTCAGGCGCCAATCAGCCCCAGCATTTT
clone size: few
V gene: TRBV10-3
J gene: TRBJ1-5
D gene: -

CDR3 protein: CASSQRSEAFF
CDR3 DNA: TGTGCCAGCAGCCAACGGTCTGAAGCTTTCTTT
clone size: -
V gene: TRBV14
J gene: TRBJ1-1
D gene: -

CDR3 protein: CASSYGGKIGEQFF
CDR3 DNA: TGTGCCAGCAGTTATGGCGGGAAAATAGGTGAGCAGTTCTTC
clone size: -
V gene: TRBV6-6
J gene: TRBJ2-1
D gene: -

CDR3 protein: CARSQNATNEKLFF
CDR3 DNA: TGTGCCAGAAGCCAGAATGCAACTAATGAAAAACTGTTTTTT
clone size: -
V gene: TRBV5-3
J gene: TRBJ1-4
D gene: -

CDR3 protein: CASSLTRANTEAFF
CDR3 DNA: TGTGCCAGCAGCTTAACGAGAGCTAACACTGAAGCTTTCTTT
clone size: -
V gene: TRBV7-2
J gene: TRBJ1-1
D gene: -

CDR3 protein: CASSRGVAQYF
CDR3 DNA: TGTGCCAGTTCCCGGGGGGTGGCCCAGTACTTC
clone size: -
V gene: TRBV2
J gene: TRBJ2-5
D gene: TRBD2

CDR3 protein: CASTPGGTYEQYF
CDR3 DNA: TGTGCCAGCACACCAGGGGGAACCTACGAGCAGTACTTC
clone size: once
V gene: TRBV2
J gene: TRBJ2-7
D gene: TRBD1